The 18 T cell receptor beta chains below all came from one sample that was sequenced in a study of beta chain features in type 1 diabetes. The isolated RNA, all of it, was reverse transcribed, so expressed TCRB transcripts were what got sequenced. Using immunoSEQ multiplex PCR, the repertoire was profiled, and TCRdb retains in-frame clones only, with some absent. The table lists more than 85,000 clones, almost 40% of them singletons. The sequenced sample consisted of stem cell memory CD4+ T cells from blood. The source of these receptors is a woman aged 18-29 years in good health.

The rearrangement links TRBV2 to TRBJ2-1; no clear D. V gave up 7 bases and J gave up 1 base, with 2 bases separating them. Per germline, CDR1 SNHLY and CDR2 FYNNEI. The CDR3 covers 11 residues. CDR3 region: CASTSYNEQFF. The CDR3 DNA reads TGTGCCAGCACTTCCTACAATGAGCAGTTCTTC. Based on the CDR3 plus reference TRBV2 and TRBJ2-1, the full variable domain is EPEVTQTPSHQVTQMGQEVILRCVPISNHLYFYWYRQILGQKVEFLVSFYNNEISEKSEIFDDQFSVERPDGSNFTLKIRSTKLEDSAMYFCASTSYNEQFFGPGTRLTVL.

The chain recombines TRBV28 with TRBJ2-2, with D maybe TRBD2 (5 bases). This CDR3 is built from 15 residues. CDR1 and CDR2 from the germline V gene are MDHEN and SYDVKM. With 5 bases removed from V and 0 bases from J, the gap between germline ends came to 10 bases. CDR3 sequence: CASSTLASNTGELFF. The CDR3 DNA follows: TGTGCCAGCAGTACTCTAGCCTCGAACACCGGGGAGCTGTTTTTT.

This chain joins TRBV30 and TRBJ1-1, with 7 nucleotides matching TRBD1. This CDR3 is built from 17 residues. The ends lost 2 bases at V and 0 bases at J; junction bases unmatched: 12. Germline CDR1 reads GTSNPN; CDR2 reads SVGIG (reference sequence). The CDR3 reads CAWSPDYGTAMNTEAFF. CDR3 nucleotides: TGTGCCTGGAGTCCCGATTATGGGACAGCCATGAACACTGAAGCTTTCTTT.

The chain has TRBV21-1 and TRBJ2-7; the table's D call TRBD1 went unverified against the DNA. TRBV21-1 is tagged as a pseudogene. This CDR3 comprises 16 residues. The chain's CDR3 is CASSNGVTGESYEQYF. In nucleotides, the CDR3 is TGTGCCAGCAGCAATGGCGTGACAGGGGAGTCCTACGAGCAGTACTTC.

This clone was seen only once. The CDR3 bases are TGTGCCAGCAGTCCCAGCGGGACCTCCTACAATGAGCAGTTCTTC. Residues: CASSPSGTSYNEQFF. The rearrangement links TRBV6-1 to TRBJ2-1; TRBD2 agrees at 7 bases. CDR3 size: 15 residues. Germline assignment: CDR1 MNHNS and CDR2 SASEGT. With V trimmed by 5 bases and J by 0 bases, 4 bases remained unmatched.

This clone has more than one count but fewer than ten. The chain links TRBV9 to TRBJ2-1; TRBD2 might be the D (6 bases). The germline V gene has CDR1 SGDLS and CDR2 YYNGEE. Trimming shortened V by 0 bases and J by 1 base, and 11 bases separated the two germline ends. The CDR3 is made up of 16 amino acids. This chain's CDR3 is CASSVVGGLSYNEQFF. CDR3 nucleotides: TGTGCCAGCAGCGTAGTCGGGGGTTTATCCTACAATGAGCAGTTCTTC. Drawing the rest from reference TRBV9 and TRBJ2-1, the complete variable domain is DSGVTQTPKHLITATGQRVTLRCSPRSGDLSVYWYQQSLDQGLQFLIQYYNGEERAKGNILERFSAQQFPDLHSELNLSSLELGDSALYFCASSVVGGLSYNEQFFGPGTRLTVL.

This clone was counted between two and nine times. This chain's CDR3 is CASSLAWTLNTGELFF. For the CDR3, the DNA is TGTGCCAGCAGCTTAGCTTGGACTCTGAACACCGGGGAGCTGTTTTTT. The genes are TRBV7-9 and TRBJ2-2; D perhaps matches TRBD2 (5 bases). This CDR3 is 16 amino acids long. Germline V gene lookup returns CDR1 SEHNR and CDR2 FQNEAQ (reference sequence). V lost 0 bases to trimming and J lost 1 base, with 9 bases between them.

The table lists this clone with a few counts. The chain carries TRBV28 and TRBJ2-1; 9 nucleotides match TRBD1. V gave up 5 bases and J gave up 6 bases; unmatched junction bases: 8. Germline CDR1 reads MDHEN; CDR2 reads SYDVKM. The CDR3 is 15 amino acids. The CDR3 DNA sequence: TGTGCCAGCAGTCCCTGGGACAGGGATTTCAATGAGCAGTTCTTC. Its translation is CASSPWDRDFNEQFF.

This clone was seen a few times. In DNA, the CDR3 is TGTGCCAGCAGCGATACAGGGTACACCGGGGAGCTGTTTTTT. Its translation is CASSDTGYTGELFF. The chain couples TRBV7-2 to TRBJ2-2; TRBD1 is a possible D gene (6 bases). CDR1 is SGHTA and CDR2 is FQGNSA in the germline V gene. The V end lost 5 bases, the J end lost 3 bases, and 10 bases lay between the germline ends. The CDR3 spans 14 residues.

The gene calls are TRBV7-9 and TRBJ2-7; 16 nucleotides match TRBD2. This CDR3 spans 14 amino acids. The V gene end was trimmed by 4 bases and the J gene end by 12 bases; junction bases not matched to a gene: 6. The germline CDR1 and CDR2 sequences are SEHNR and FQNEAQ (reference sequence). The CDR3 loop reads CASSSPGTSGRAYF. CDR3 nucleotide sequence: TGTGCCAGCAGCTCGCCCGGGACTAGCGGGAGGGCGTACTTC. Together with reference TRBV7-9 and TRBJ2-7, the CDR3 gives the full variable domain: DTGVSQNPRHKITKRGQNVTFRCDPISEHNRLYWYRQTLGQGPEFLTYFQNEAQLEKSRLLSDRFSAERPKGSFSTLEIQRTEQGDSAMYLCASSSPGTSGRAYFGPGTRLTVT.

The gene calls are TRBV10-3 and TRBJ2-2; D possibly corresponds to TRBD1 (5 bases). This CDR3 is built from 15 residues. Per the germline V gene, CDR1 is ENHRY and CDR2 is SYGVKD. V was pared by 5 bases and J by 0 bases, with 10 bases between. The DNA of the CDR3 is TGTGCCATCAGTTGGGGCGGAACGAACACCGGGGAGCTGTTTTTT. Residues: CAISWGGTNTGELFF.

This chain uses TRBV18 with TRBJ1-5, with D perhaps TRBD1 (6 bases). Germline lookup yields CDR1 KGHSH and CDR2 LQKENI. Trimming shortened V by 3 bases and J by 2 bases, and 14 bases separated the two germline ends. The CDR3 spans 16 residues. The CDR3 spells CASSPTMTGGNQPQHF. The CDR3 DNA is TGTGCCAGCTCACCGACAATGACAGGTGGCAATCAGCCCCAGCATTTT.

The chain employs TRBV10-3 and TRBJ1-1; unclear D gene. CDR1 is ENHRY and CDR2 is SYGVKD in the germline V gene. V was cut by 8 bases and J by 2 bases, with 12 bases left in between. This CDR3 has 13 amino acids. CDR3 protein: CAIVGLPNTEAFF. CDR3 sequence (DNA): TGTGCCATCGTTGGCCTCCCCAACACTGAAGCTTTCTTT.

This clone was picked up one time. The J gene is TRBJ2-7, the V gene TRBV28; a weak D match, TRBD1 (6 bases). The V gene's germline CDR1 is MDHEN and CDR2 SYDVKM. The CDR3 has 15 residues. Trimming removed 2 bases from V and 5 bases from J, with 16 bases in between. The CDR3 here is CASSLEYQGIHEQYF. CDR3 bases: TGTGCCAGCAGTTTAGAGTATCAGGGGATCCACGAGCAGTACTTC.

The V gene is TRBV30, the J gene TRBJ1-1; D remains unclear. V gave up 7 bases and J gave up 1 base, with 7 bases separating them. The CDR3 covers 11 residues. Germline V gene lookup returns CDR1 GTSNPN and CDR2 SVGIG (reference sequence). The CDR3 reads CASRGNTEAFF. As DNA, the CDR3 is TGTGCCTCACGGGGGAACACTGAAGCTTTCTTT.

This clone was detected a few times. CDR3: CASSLRTGGSDEQYF. In DNA, the CDR3 is TGTGCCAGCAGCTTACGGACAGGGGGTAGCGACGAGCAGTACTTC. V gene TRBV7-9 combines with J gene TRBJ2-7; TRBD1 agrees at 10 bases. CDR1 and CDR2 (germline): SEHNR, FQNEAQ (reference sequence). With V trimmed by 2 bases and J by 5 bases, 6 bases remained unmatched. This CDR3 contains 15 residues. The full variable domain, with the rest looked up from reference TRBV7-9 and TRBJ2-7, is DTGVSQNPRHKITKRGQNVTFRCDPISEHNRLYWYRQTLGQGPEFLTYFQNEAQLEKSRLLSDRFSAERPKGSFSTLEIQRTEQGDSAMYLCASSLRTGGSDEQYFGPGTRLTVT.

This chain joins TRBV5-4 and TRBJ2-5, with 9 positions matching TRBD2. Trimming removed 4 bases from V and 5 bases from J; junction bases left unmatched: 9. This CDR3 spans 15 amino acids. Looked up from germline, CDR1 is SGHNT and CDR2 is YYREEE (reference sequence). This chain's CDR3 is CASSRTSANGETQYF. The CDR3 DNA reads as TGTGCCAGCAGCAGGACTAGCGCCAACGGCGAGACCCAGTACTTC.

This clone was recorded a few times. This chain uses TRBV5-6 with TRBJ1-1, with 11 bases matching TRBD1. Germline CDR1 reads SGHDT; CDR2 reads YYEEEE. V lost 3 bases, J lost 10 bases, and 2 bases stayed unmatched. This CDR3 has 12 amino acids. The CDR3 region is CASSWDRGSAFF. The CDR3 nucleotides read TGTGCCAGCAGCTGGGACAGGGGGTCAGCTTTCTTT. The full variable domain, rest sourced from reference TRBV5-6 and TRBJ1-1, is DAGVTQSPTHLIKTRGQQVTLRCSPKSGHDTVSWYQQALGQGPQFIFQYYEEEERQRGNFPDRFSGHQFPNYSSELNVNALLLGDSALYLCASSWDRGSAFFGQGTRLTVV.